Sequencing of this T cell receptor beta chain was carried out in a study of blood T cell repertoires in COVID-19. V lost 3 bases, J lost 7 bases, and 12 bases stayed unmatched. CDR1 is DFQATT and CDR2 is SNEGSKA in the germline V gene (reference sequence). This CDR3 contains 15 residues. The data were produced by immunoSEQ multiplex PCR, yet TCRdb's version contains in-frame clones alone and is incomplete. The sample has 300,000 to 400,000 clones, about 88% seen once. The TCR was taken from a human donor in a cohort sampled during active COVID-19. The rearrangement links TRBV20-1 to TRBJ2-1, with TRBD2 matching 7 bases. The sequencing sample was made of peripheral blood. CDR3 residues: CSASPRTRGLNEQFF. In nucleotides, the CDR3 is TGCAGTGCTAGTCCTAGGACTAGAGGCTTAAATGAGCAGTTCTTC.